The T cell receptor beta chain described here comes from a study of shared clonotypes between healthy human individuals. Study in general: The people who gave samples were a couple of women and a few men aged 18 to 49. Study conclusions and caveats: Sharing across four donors was highest in naive CD4 (around 5%) and lowest in memory CD8 (around 0.4%).

Assay: immunoSEQ multiplex PCR; the TCRdb copy retains only in-frame clones and omits some. The sample consists of about 2.1 million clones, about 94% of them appearing once. The CDR3 length is 13 residues, termini included. From germline, CDR1 is GTSNPN and CDR2 SVGIG (reference sequence). Naive CD8 isolation took CD45RO-negative cells positively selected for CCR7 and excluded terminally differentiated effector memory CD45RA+ cells. Details on this clone: The antigen is not known. The limits of the CDR3 on the DNA are not certain, so only TCRdb's listed CDR3 is given.

V and J are TRBV30 and TRBJ2-7; TRBD1, as called in the table, went unchecked against the DNA. Material: naive CD8+ T cells from PBMCs. The TCR originated in a man between 18 and 29 years old in good health. Some clones in this sample may be carry-over from other donors' samples. The CDR3 here is CAWSVGTGTPKYF.